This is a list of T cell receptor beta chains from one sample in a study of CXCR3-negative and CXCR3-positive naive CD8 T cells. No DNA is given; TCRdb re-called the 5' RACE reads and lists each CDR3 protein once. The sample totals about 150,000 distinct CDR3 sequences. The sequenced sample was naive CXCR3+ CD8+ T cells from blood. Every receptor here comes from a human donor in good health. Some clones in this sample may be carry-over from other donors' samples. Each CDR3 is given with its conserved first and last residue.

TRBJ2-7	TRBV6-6	CASSQVQGYEQYF
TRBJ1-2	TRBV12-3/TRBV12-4	CASSNPGQNYGYTF
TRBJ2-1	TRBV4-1	CASSQVTGQGYNEQFF
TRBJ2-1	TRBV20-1	CSARDLTTAGLASRDEQFF
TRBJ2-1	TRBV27	CASSLFGRVAYNEQFF
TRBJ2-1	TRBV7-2	CASSLNGGSSYNEQFF
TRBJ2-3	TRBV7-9	CASSPGTSGYTDTQYF
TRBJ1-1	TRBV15	CATSRVQGGAFF
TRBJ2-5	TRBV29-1	CSVETAGGQETQYF
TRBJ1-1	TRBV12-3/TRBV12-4	CASRIAGANTEAFF
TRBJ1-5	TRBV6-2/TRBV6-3	CASSEDGRNQPQHF
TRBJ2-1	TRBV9	CASSVGISYNEQFF
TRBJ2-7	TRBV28	CASGEFYEQYF
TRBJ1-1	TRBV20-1	CSAPNNPEDTEAFF
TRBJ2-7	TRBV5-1	CASSLGTGYEQYF
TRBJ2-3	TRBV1	CTSSQEGSSGVTHKIWDTQYF
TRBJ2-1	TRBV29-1	CSVELGAGNEQFF